This TCR beta chain was recorded in a study of T cells in Graves' hyperthyroidism and ophthalmopathy. The CDR3 runs 16 residues. From germline, CDR1 is KGHDR and CDR2 SFDVKD. V was shortened by 7 bases and J by 5 bases, with 20 bases between the two germline ends. The investigators amplified TCR beta CDR3 regions from RNA transcripts. First-round RT-PCR targeting the TCR CDR3 was performed with the HTBI primer set. TCRdb used MiXCR to reprocess the multiplex PCR reads, holding one entry per CDR3 protein. The sample carries some 620,000 distinct CDR3 sequences, 15% to 20% recorded once. Worth noting for this clonotype: What it binds is unknown.

Notes on the study in general: The majority of expanded thyroid clonotypes above 0.001 also appeared in blood. Model predictions of ophthalmopathy came a median approximately 6.2 months before onset.

Stable hyperthyroidism: no ophthalmopathy progression over 18 months of follow-up. Hyperthyroidism patients were newly diagnosed, had disease duration under 2 months, and were aged 18 to 65 years. The source of this sequence is a woman aged 25-40 years with Graves' hyperthyroidism. The V call is TRBV24-1, the J call TRBJ2-1; TRBD1 is a possible D gene (6 bases). Sequencing was carried out using blood. The CDR3 sequence: CATSALQGSANNEQFF. Written as DNA, the CDR3 is TGTGCCACCAGCGCCCTACAGGGTTCTGCTAACAATGAGCAGTTCTTC.